These 21 T cell receptor beta chains originate from one sample sequenced in a study of T-cell memory formation after mild COVID-19. TCRdb analysed the 5' RACE reads with MiXCR anew, one entry per CDR3 protein. The table records approximately 180,000 distinct CDR3 sequences, under 20% of them present only once. Source material: PBMCs or a T cell subset sorted from them (not recorded which). The receptors were sampled from an adult woman who had mild COVID-19 (a few samples of this study predate the infection). Cell type and time point are not known.

This clonotype was seen more than once but under ten times. The rearrangement joins TRBV7-6 to TRBJ2-2; perhaps D is TRBD1 or TRBD2 (6 bases each). V lost 5 bases to trimming and J lost 1 base, with 11 bases between them. The V gene's germline CDR1 is SGHVS and CDR2 FNYEAQ. This CDR3 region has 15 residues. This CDR3 is CASSDRGLNTGELFF. CDR3 in DNA: TGTGCCAGCAGCGATCGGGGGCTGAACACCGGGGAGCTGTTTTTT.

This sequence joins TRBV5-1 and TRBJ2-1, with 8 bases aligning to TRBD1. CDR3 size: 17 residues. With 1 base clipped from V and 7 bases from J, the junction kept 13 bases outside the gene matches. Germline V gene data show CDR1 as SGHRS and CDR2 as YFSETQ. The CDR3: CASSLTSAGGEENEQFF. CDR3 bases: TGCGCCAGCAGCTTGACATCGGCAGGGGGCGAAGAGAATGAGCAGTTCTTC.

The genes are TRBV6-5 and TRBJ1-1; TRBD1 is a possible D gene (6 bases). This CDR3 has 16 amino acids. The germline V gene has CDR1 MNHEY and CDR2 SVGAGI. V was clipped by 0 bases and J by 11 bases, with 22 bases between them. CDR3 nucleotides: TGTGCCAGCAGTTACTCACGAATGGCTGGGGTTAGGGGGGCTTTCTTT. Protein product: CASSYSRMAGVRGAFF.

The chain has TRBV7-2 and TRBJ1-1, with D perhaps TRBD1 (5 bases). From germline, CDR1 is SGHTA and CDR2 FQGNSA. Trimming removed 2 bases from V and 1 base from J, with 20 bases in between. The CDR3 runs to 18 residues. CDR3 nucleotides: TGTGCCAGCAGCTTATGGTCTGGGGCGGGCGGTTGGAACACTGAAGCTTTCTTT. Amino acids: CASSLWSGAGGWNTEAFF.

A few counts support this clonotype. The rearrangement uses TRBV7-8 and TRBJ2-7, with 11 bases aligning to TRBD2. With 1 base clipped from V and 1 base from J, the junction kept 3 bases outside the gene matches. From germline, CDR1 is SGHVS and CDR2 FQNEAQ. This CDR3 region has 16 residues. The CDR3 nucleotides read TGTGCCAGCAGCTTAGTCGGGACTAGCGGTTCCTACGAGCAGTACTTC. Protein: CASSLVGTSGSYEQYF.

This clonotype was seen a few times. CDR3 coding DNA: TGTGCCAGCAGTTTACGGTACCAGCAGTACTTC. This gives the protein CASSLRYQQYF. The gene calls are TRBV28 and TRBJ2-7; D is unclear. CDR3 length equals 11 residues. Germline-derived CDR1 and CDR2 are MDHEN and SYDVKM. V lost 2 bases and J 8 bases, leaving 7 bases between the germline ends. The full variable domain, rest sourced from reference TRBV28 and TRBJ2-7, is DVKVTQSSRYLVKRTGEKVFLECVQDMDHENMFWYRQDPGLGLRLIYFSYDVKMKEKGDIPEGYSVSREKKERFSLILESASTNQTSMYLCASSLRYQQYFGPGTRLTVT.

V and J are TRBV6-2 or TRBV6-3 and TRBJ2-6; D possibly corresponds to TRBD1 (5 bases). The CDR3 sequence is 17 residues long. Per germline, CDR1 MNHEY and CDR2 SVGEGT. Trimming took 6 bases from V and 1 from J, leaving 16 bases between them. Written as DNA, the CDR3 is TGTGCCAGCAGACCCCGCGACAGCCGATCTGGGGCCAACGTCCTGACTTTC. Translating gives CASRPRDSRSGANVLTF.

The gene calls are TRBV20-1 and TRBJ2-1, with D perhaps TRBD2 (6 bases). The CDR3 is 15 amino acids. Germline-derived CDR1 and CDR2 are DFQATT and SNEGSKA (reference sequence). V was clipped by 5 bases and J by 6 bases, with 20 bases between them. CDR3 nucleotide sequence: TGCAGTGCTCGGGAGAGAAGAAGCAACCTCAATGAGCAGTTCTTC. This codes for CSARERRSNLNEQFF.

A few counts support this clonotype. The rearrangement joins TRBV20-1 to TRBJ2-5; TRBD1 agrees at 7 bases. Trimming cost V 3 bases and J 1 base; bases outside gene matches: 11. Germline V gene data show CDR1 as DFQATT and CDR2 as SNEGSKA (reference sequence). This CDR3 region has 16 residues. CDR3 amino acids: CSARRPRQGRQETQYF. CDR3 nucleotide sequence: TGCAGTGCTAGGCGGCCACGACAGGGACGCCAAGAGACCCAGTACTTC.

The chain has TRBV20-1 and TRBJ1-1; 8 nucleotides agree with TRBD1. J lost 1 base, V lost 6 bases, and 13 bases had no gene match. Germline V CDR1 and CDR2: DFQATT, SNEGSKA (reference sequence). The CDR3 has 16 residues. The CDR3 loop is CSATGQGSLPNTEAFF. In nucleotides, the CDR3 is TGCAGTGCGACCGGACAGGGAAGTTTGCCGAACACTGAAGCTTTCTTT.

In its sample, this clonotype was seen once. This rearrangement joins TRBV13 to TRBJ1-4; D remains ambiguous. Deletions cut 5 bases from V and 3 bases from J, with 10 bases between. From germline, CDR1 is PRHDT and CDR2 FYEKMQ (reference sequence). The CDR3 loop spans 14 amino acids. The DNA of the CDR3 is TGTGCCAGCAGCCTCCAGGCGTCTAATGAAAAACTGTTTTTT. This sequence encodes CASSLQASNEKLFF. Filled out from reference TRBV13 and TRBJ1-4, the complete variable domain reads AAGVIQSPRHLIKEKRETATLKCYPIPRHDTVYWYQQGPGQDPQFLISFYEKMQSDKGSIPDRFSAQQFSDYHSELNMSSLELGDSALYFCASSLQASNEKLFFGSGTQLSVL.

There are many counts of this clonotype. This sequence joins TRBV12-3 or TRBV12-4 and TRBJ1-1; D is possibly TRBD1 (6 bases). The germline V and J ends were trimmed by 4 bases and 6 bases, with 15 bases remaining between them. The CDR3 runs 14 residues. CDR3 nucleotides: TGTGCCAGCAGTTCCTGGGTCGGGGGGCCTGAAGCTTTCTTT. It specifies CASSSWVGGPEAFF.

The chain couples TRBV24-1 to TRBJ1-5, with 10 bases aligning to TRBD1. V lost 4 bases and J lost 6; bases outside the gene matches: 5. Germline V gene lookup returns CDR1 KGHDR and CDR2 SFDVKD. The CDR3 totals 15 residues. Here the CDR3 DNA reads TGTGCCACCAGTGAAACGACAGGGGGCGGTCAGCCCCAGCATTTT. This encodes CATSETTGGGQPQHF.

The chain employs TRBV6-1 and TRBJ2-1; 10 nucleotides align to TRBD2. V lost 2 bases to trimming and J lost 13 bases; unmatched junction nucleotides: 8. The length of the CDR3 is 14 residues. Germline V lookup: CDR1 MNHNS, CDR2 SASEGT. The CDR3 DNA reads TGTGCCAGCAGTGAATGGTCAGCGGGGGGGATTCAGTTCTTC. Translated, it gives CASSEWSAGGIQFF.

The table lists this clonotype with a few counts. The CDR3 loop is CASTLGTGELFF. Here the CDR3 DNA reads TGTGCCAGCACCCTCGGCACCGGGGAGCTGTTTTTT. The chain couples TRBV7-6 to TRBJ2-2; D gene uncertain. Germline loops: CDR1 SGHVS, CDR2 FNYEAQ. V lost 7 bases to trimming and J lost 4 bases, with 7 bases between them. The CDR3 covers 12 residues.

This clonotype was seen more than once but under ten times. V and J are TRBV4-1 and TRBJ2-1; 12 nucleotides line up with TRBD2. Per the germline V gene, CDR1 is MGHRA and CDR2 is YSYEKL. V was pared by 2 bases and J by 4 bases, with 6 bases of the junction left unmatched. The CDR3 has 17 amino acids. The CDR3 coding sequence is TGCGCCAGCAGCCAACCCGGACTAGCGGGGACATACAATGAGCAGTTCTTC. This codes for CASSQPGLAGTYNEQFF.

This clonotype was detected only a few times. The V call is TRBV3-1, the J call TRBJ2-7; D may correspond to TRBD1 or TRBD2 (5 bases each). The CDR3 contains 15 residues. Trimming stripped 1 base from V and 1 base from J, with 11 bases between. Germline CDR1 and CDR2: LGHDT and YNNKEL (reference sequence). CDR3 sequence (DNA): TGTGCCAGCAGCCAAGCGGGGCGCTCTTCCTACGAGCAGTACTTC. Translation gives CASSQAGRSSYEQYF.

In its sample, this clonotype was seen a few times. The chain couples TRBV6-6 to TRBJ1-4, with TRBD1 identical over 9 bases. The CDR3 is made up of 16 amino acids. The trim removed 6 bases at V and 6 bases at J, leaving 11 bases unmatched. CDR1 MNHNY and CDR2 SVGAGI come from the germline V gene (reference sequence). CDR3 bases: TGTGCCAGCAGACCGGGACAGGGAGAGAGGGATGAAAAACTGTTTTTT. Residues: CASRPGQGERDEKLFF.

The chain uses TRBV6-2 or TRBV6-3 and TRBJ2-2; possible D gene TRBD2, 5 bases. The CDR3 contains 17 residues. Germline CDR1 MNHEY, CDR2 SVGEGT. V lost 2 bases to trimming and J lost 3 bases, with 16 bases between them. CDR3 region: CASSYNLASRYTGELFF. The CDR3 nucleotides are TGTGCCAGCAGTTACAACTTGGCTAGCAGATACACCGGGGAGCTGTTTTTT.

This clonotype showed up just a few times. This chain links TRBV3-1 with TRBJ2-7; D ambiguous. Germline CDR1 LGHDT, CDR2 YNNKEL (reference sequence). The CDR3 contains 15 residues. Between the trimmed V and J ends, which lost 2 bases and 7 bases, there was a span of 18 bases. The CDR3 DNA sequence: TGTGCCAGCAGCCAATTTTTGGTCCATACCCCTGAGCAGTACTTC. This translates into CASSQFLVHTPEQYF.

V and J are TRBV5-6 and TRBJ2-1; 7 bases fit TRBD1. This CDR3 is built from 16 residues. Unmatched junction bases numbered 9, after V lost 2 bases and J lost 4 bases. The germline gives CDR1 SGHDT, CDR2 YYEEEE. This CDR3 is CASSLARDRYYNEQFF. CDR3 DNA: TGTGCCAGCAGCTTAGCCCGGGACAGATATTACAATGAGCAGTTCTTC.